This T cell receptor (beta chain) derives from a study of blood T cell repertoires in COVID-19. Study at large: Samples came from the United States, Italy and Spain, spanning acute and convalescent COVID-19. Nucleic acid was either cDNA or gDNA, and it came from T cells, B-cell-depleted T cells, or PBMCs.

With 6 bases clipped from V and 0 bases from J, the junction kept 11 bases outside the gene matches. There are 16 residues in the CDR3. Germline values: CDR1 SGHRS, CDR2 YFSETQ. Per the original data handling: Reference gene primer amplification gave nucleated cell count estimates. Measured with immunoSEQ multiplex PCR; TCRdb has only the in-frame clones, and not every one. That table furnishes V, J and clone size, whereas the DNA furnished D and trimming. The profile shows some 250,000 clones, about 86% of them singletons. Sequencing input: peripheral blood. The chain has TRBV5-1 and TRBJ1-1; 7 positions agree with TRBD1. The source of this sequence is a woman aged 25 to 45 who had recovered from COVID-19. The CDR3 bases are TGCGCCAGCATGAAGGGGACAGAGGGGCTGAACACTGAAGCTTTCTTT. Translating it yields CASMKGTEGLNTEAFF.